The 9 T cell receptor beta chains below all came from one sample that was sequenced in a study of OX40 agonist ivuxolimab in advanced cancers. Generated by immunoSEQ multiplex PCR, the TCRdb table keeps only in-frame clones and is missing some. The profile covers 55,000 to 70,000 clones, with around four fifths appearing a single time and about 4% taken by the ten largest. This material consisted of CD4+ or CD8+ T cells sorted from blood, taken in a trial of the OX40 agonist ivuxolimab. The receptors originated from an adult with an advanced solid tumor such as melanoma, head and neck, liver or kidney cancer.

The chain joins TRBV19 to TRBJ1-1; no reliable D call. This CDR3 spans 12 amino acids. The V end lost 3 bases, the J end lost 5 bases, and 7 bases lay between the germline ends. Germline assignment: CDR1 LNHDA and CDR2 SQIVND (reference sequence). CDR3 DNA: TGTGCCAGTAGTATTATGGGGACTGAAGCTTTCTTT. As protein: CASSIMGTEAFF.

The chain combines TRBV9 with TRBJ1-4; D possibly corresponds to TRBD1 (6 bases). CDR3 length: 14 residues. V was pared by 2 bases and J by 4 bases, with 9 bases between. The germline V gene has CDR1 SGDLS and CDR2 YYNGEE. CDR3 DNA: TGTGCCAGCAGCGTGGACAGCAATAATGAAAAACTGTTTTTT. Protein product: CASSVDSNNEKLFF.

This sequence joins TRBV27 and TRBJ2-7, with a tentative D call TRBD1 (6 bases). The V gene lost 3 bases and the J gene lost 2 bases, with 11 bases spanning the gap. Germline CDR1 reads MNHEY; CDR2 reads SMNVEV (reference sequence). The CDR3 runs 14 residues. This CDR3 reads CASSFGTQTYEQYF. The CDR3 nucleotides are TGTGCCAGCAGTTTTGGGACACAAACCTACGAGCAGTACTTC.

The chain recombines TRBV18 with TRBJ2-1; no definite D call. Deletions cut 3 bases from V and 5 bases from J, with 17 bases between. This CDR3 contains 16 residues. Germline CDR1 and CDR2: KGHSH and LQKENI. DNA for the CDR3: TGTGCCAGCTCACCCAGTACTCCCGCTGTAAACAATGAGCAGTTCTTC. This codes for CASSPSTPAVNNEQFF. The whole variable domain, filled in from reference TRBV18 and TRBJ2-1, reads NAGVMQNPRHLVRRRGQEARLRCSPMKGHSHVYWYRQLPEEGLKFMVYLQKENIIDESGMPKERFSAEFPKEGPSILRIQQVVRGDSAAYFCASSPSTPAVNNEQFFGPGTRLTVL.

The chain is built from TRBV29-1 and TRBJ1-5; D is unresolved. The CDR3 is made up of 13 amino acids. V was clipped by 4 bases and J by 0 bases, with 7 bases between them. Germline values: CDR1 SQVTM, CDR2 ANQGSEA. The CDR3: CSVASDSNQPQHF. The DNA of the CDR3 is TGCAGCGTTGCATCGGATAGCAATCAGCCCCAGCATTTT.

CDR3: CASSKIRGPRFNQPQHF. Written as DNA, the CDR3 is TGTGCCAGCTCCAAAATCCGGGGGCCCCGTTTTAATCAGCCCCAGCATTTT. This chain connects TRBV18 to TRBJ1-5; D might be TRBD1 (6 bases). V was clipped by 6 bases and J by 4 bases, with 22 bases between them. The CDR3 has 17 amino acids. Per the germline V gene, CDR1 is KGHSH and CDR2 is LQKENI.

The CDR3 region has the DNA TGTGCCAGCAGCCTAAGACAGGGATTTTCTGAAGCTTTCTTT. This encodes CASSLRQGFSEAFF. The chain combines TRBV5-4 with TRBJ1-1, with 7 positions matching TRBD1. CDR3 length: 14 amino acids. The germline gives CDR1 SGHNT, CDR2 YYREEE (reference sequence). Trimming took 4 bases from V and 6 from J; bases not matched to a gene: 9.

The V gene is TRBV25-1, the J gene TRBJ2-7; D is ambiguous. The CDR3 length is 14 residues. Trimming cost V 3 bases and J 3 bases, with 12 bases left between them. CDR1 is MGHDK, CDR2 SYGVNS, per germline. The CDR3 DNA reads as TGTGCCAGCAGTGAGTACTACTCGTTCTACGAGCAGTACTTC. This encodes CASSEYYSFYEQYF.

Here the CDR3 reads CASTQGSGGLYTEAFF. The CDR3 DNA reads as TGTGCCAGCACCCAAGGGTCAGGGGGTTTGTACACTGAAGCTTTCTTT. The rearrangement joins TRBV2 to TRBJ1-1; 7 bases are shared with TRBD1. The trim removed 7 bases at V and 3 bases at J, leaving 14 bases unmatched. The CDR3 spans 16 residues. The germline V gene encodes CDR1 SNHLY and CDR2 FYNNEI.